This is a list of T cell receptor beta chains from one sample in a study of control samples from healthy donors and cancer patients. Some clones are missing from TCRdb's copy, which holds only in-frame ones; the method was immunoSEQ multiplex PCR. The sample lists fewer than 200,000 clones, around nine tenths occurring once. The sequenced sample consisted of blood. The receptors stem from a man younger than 40 in good health. CDR3s include the opening cysteine and the closing phenylalanine or tryptophan. The D gene is left open where the match is weak.

D gene: TRBD1; J gene: TRBJ1-6; V gene: TRBV7-8; CDR3 protein: CASSRDRGRYSPLHF; CDR3 DNA: TGTGCCAGCAGCCGAGACAGGGGGCGGTATTCACCCCTCCACTTT
D gene: .; J gene: TRBJ1-2; V gene: TRBV3-1/TRBV3-2; CDR3 protein: CASSQSGSNYGYTF; CDR3 DNA: TGTGCCAGCAGCCAGTCAGGCTCAAACTATGGCTACACCTTC
D gene: .; J gene: TRBJ2-1; V gene: TRBV10-3; CDR3 protein: CAISPLGGSNEQFF; CDR3 DNA: TGTGCCATCAGCCCACTCGGTGGATCCAATGAGCAGTTCTTC
D gene: TRBD2; J gene: TRBJ2-2; V gene: TRBV5-1; CDR3 protein: CASSVTSAILVGELFF; CDR3 DNA: TGCGCCAGCAGCGTAACTAGCGCCATATTAGTAGGGGAGCTGTTTTTT
D gene: .; J gene: TRBJ2-3; V gene: TRBV7-9; CDR3 protein: CASSRQGRTDTQYF; CDR3 DNA: TGTGCCAGCAGCCGTCAGGGGCGCACAGATACGCAGTATTTT
D gene: TRBD2; J gene: TRBJ2-1; V gene: TRBV6-2/TRBV6-3; CDR3 protein: CASSPPGLVGNEQFF; CDR3 DNA: TGTGCCAGCAGTCCCCCGGGACTAGTTGGCAATGAGCAGTTCTTC
D gene: .; J gene: TRBJ2-7; V gene: TRBV4-1; CDR3 protein: CASSLGGGGFWDEQYF; CDR3 DNA: TGCGCCAGCAGCCTTGGTGGGGGTGGGTTCTGGGACGAGCAGTACTTC
D gene: .; J gene: TRBJ1-2; V gene: TRBV12-3/TRBV12-4; CDR3 protein: CASSRGPLGYTF; CDR3 DNA: TGTGCCAGCAGTCGGGGACCGCTAGGCTACACCTTC
D gene: TRBD1; J gene: TRBJ2-2; V gene: TRBV5-1; CDR3 protein: CASSFRDRRNTGELFF; CDR3 DNA: TGCGCCAGCAGCTTCCGGGACAGGAGGAACACCGGGGAGCTGTTTTTT
D gene: TRBD1; J gene: TRBJ1-4; V gene: TRBV2; CDR3 protein: CASRLLDRDEKLFF; CDR3 DNA: TGTGCCAGCAGGTTACTGGACAGGGATGAAAAACTGTTTTTT
D gene: TRBD2; J gene: TRBJ2-1; V gene: TRBV5-1; CDR3 protein: CASSLGLARDEQFF; CDR3 DNA: TGCGCCAGCAGCTTGGGACTAGCGAGGGATGAGCAGTTCTTC
D gene: .; J gene: TRBJ1-2; V gene: TRBV7-8; CDR3 protein: CASSSAHYYTF; CDR3 DNA: TGTGCCAGCAGCTCAGCCCACTACTACACCTTC
D gene: .; J gene: TRBJ2-3; V gene: TRBV10-3; CDR3 protein: CAISDGTSTDTQYF; CDR3 DNA: TGTGCCATCAGTGACGGGACCAGCACAGATACGCAGTATTTT
D gene: .; J gene: TRBJ1-5; V gene: TRBV2; CDR3 protein: CASSDEGLRNQPQHF; CDR3 DNA: TGTGCCAGCAGTGATGAAGGGCTGCGCAATCAGCCCCAGCATTTT
D gene: .; J gene: TRBJ1-4; V gene: TRBV11-2; CDR3 protein: CASSAGGRAHEKLFF; CDR3 DNA: TGTGCCAGCAGCGCAGGAGGGAGAGCTCATGAAAAACTGTTTTTT
D gene: .; J gene: TRBJ2-3; V gene: TRBV9; CDR3 protein: CASSVNKITAPQYF; CDR3 DNA: TGTGCCAGCAGCGTAAATAAGATCACAGCTCCGCAGTATTTT
D gene: .; J gene: TRBJ1-4; V gene: TRBV5-1; CDR3 protein: CASSLGGLTNEKLFF; CDR3 DNA: TGCGCCAGCAGCTTGGGGGGGCTAACTAATGAAAAACTGTTTTTT
D gene: .; J gene: TRBJ1-5; V gene: TRBV19; CDR3 protein: CASRPLREGGNQPQHF; CDR3 DNA: TGTGCCAGTAGACCCCTCAGGGAAGGGGGCAATCAGCCCCAGCATTTT
D gene: TRBD2; J gene: TRBJ2-3; V gene: TRBV5-4; CDR3 protein: CASRPGAGGPYTQYF; CDR3 DNA: TGTGCCAGCAGGCCGGGGGCGGGGGGGCCGTATACGCAGTATTTT
D gene: TRBD2; J gene: TRBJ2-3; V gene: TRBV5-4; CDR3 protein: CASSLSGGATDTQYF; CDR3 DNA: TGTGCCAGCAGCTTGAGCGGGGGGGCCACAGATACGCAGTATTTT
D gene: .; J gene: TRBJ1-2; V gene: TRBV19; CDR3 protein: CASSSEGLLGGYGYTF; CDR3 DNA: TGTGCCAGTAGCTCGGAGGGGCTACTGGGGGGCTATGGCTACACCTTC